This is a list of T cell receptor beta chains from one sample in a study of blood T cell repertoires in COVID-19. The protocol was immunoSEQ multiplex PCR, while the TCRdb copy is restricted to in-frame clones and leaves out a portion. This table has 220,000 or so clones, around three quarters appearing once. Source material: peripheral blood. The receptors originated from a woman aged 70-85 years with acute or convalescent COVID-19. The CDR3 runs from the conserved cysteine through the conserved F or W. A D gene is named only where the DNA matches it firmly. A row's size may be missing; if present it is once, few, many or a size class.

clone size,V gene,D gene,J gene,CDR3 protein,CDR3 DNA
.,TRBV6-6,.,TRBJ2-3,CASSRGGAHDTQYF,TGTGCCAGCAGCCGAGGGGGGGCGCATGATACGCAGTATTTT
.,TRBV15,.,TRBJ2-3,CATSREGGLDSHTQYF,TGTGCCACCAGCAGAGAGGGAGGCCTAGATTCCCATACGCAGTATTTT
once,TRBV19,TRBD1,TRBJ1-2,CASRWDPTGDGYTF,TGTGCCAGTAGATGGGATCCGACAGGGGATGGCTACACCTTC
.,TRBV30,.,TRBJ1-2,CAWSKGTGQYNYGYTF,TGTGCCTGGAGCAAAGGAACAGGCCAATATAACTATGGCTACACCTTC
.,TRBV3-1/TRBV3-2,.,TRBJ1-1,CASSLLYPGVTEAFF,TGTGCCAGCAGCCTACTATACCCAGGGGTCACTGAAGCTTTCTTT
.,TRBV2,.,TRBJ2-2,CASSELIGEELFF,TGTGCCAGCAGTGAATTGATCGGGGAGGAGCTGTTTTTT
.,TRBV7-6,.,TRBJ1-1,CASSPQGTEAFF,TGTGCCAGCAGCCCCCAGGGAACTGAAGCTTTCTTT
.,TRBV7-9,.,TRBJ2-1,CASTIQDEQFF,TGTGCCAGCACCATACAAGATGAGCAGTTCTTC
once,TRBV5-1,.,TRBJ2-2,CASSLGGGNTGELFF,TGCGCCAGCAGCTTGGGTGGAGGAAACACCGGGGAGCTGTTTTTT
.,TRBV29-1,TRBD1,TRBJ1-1,CSVGRDRNTEAFF,TGCAGCGTTGGGCGGGACAGGAACACTGAAGCTTTCTTT
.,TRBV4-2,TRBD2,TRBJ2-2,CASSQDRPLSGREVFGELFF,TGTGCCAGCAGCCAAGACCGGCCCCTAAGCGGGAGAGAGGTGTTCGGGGAGCTGTTTTTT
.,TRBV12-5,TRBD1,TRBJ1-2,CASVIQGVSGYTF,TGTGCTAGTGTCATACAGGGGGTGTCTGGCTACACCTTC
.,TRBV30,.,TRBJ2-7,CAWKPQGGGYHEQYF,TGTGCCTGGAAGCCCCAAGGAGGGGGCTACCACGAGCAGTACTTC
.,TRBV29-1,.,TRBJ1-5,CSVEDIGRREAQPQHF,TGCAGCGTTGAAGATATCGGGAGGCGGGAAGCTCAGCCCCAGCATTTT
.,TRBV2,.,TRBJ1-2,CASSFQGGNGYTF,TGTGCCAGCAGTTTCCAGGGTGGGAATGGCTACACCTTC
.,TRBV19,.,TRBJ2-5,CASRPGRGWGETQYF,TGTGCCAGTAGACCCGGCAGGGGCTGGGGAGAGACCCAGTACTTC
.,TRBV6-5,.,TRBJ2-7,CASSYSLNSYEQYF,TGTGCCAGCAGTTACTCGTTGAACAGCTACGAGCAGTACTTC
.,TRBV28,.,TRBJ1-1,CALGGPNTEAFF,TGTGCCCTGGGAGGGCCGAACACTGAAGCTTTCTTT
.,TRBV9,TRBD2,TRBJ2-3,CASSPRLAGDTQYF,TGTGCCAGCAGCCCTAGGCTAGCGGGAGATACGCAGTATTTT
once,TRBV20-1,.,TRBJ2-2,CSASRGLEDTGELFF,TGCAGTGCAAGTAGGGGACTGGAGGACACCGGGGAGCTGTTTTTT
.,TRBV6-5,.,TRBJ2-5,CASSYSGRGPQETQYF,TGTGCCAGCAGTTACTCTGGCAGGGGCCCTCAAGAGACCCAGTACTTC
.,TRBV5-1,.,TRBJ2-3,CASSPTGTTDTQYF,TGCGCCAGCAGCCCCACAGGGACCACAGATACGCAGTATTTT
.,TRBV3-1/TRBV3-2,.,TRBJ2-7,CASSQGQVYEQYF,TGTGCCAGCAGCCAAGGTCAGGTCTACGAGCAGTACTTC
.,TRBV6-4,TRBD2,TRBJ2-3,CASSEVAGGPEDTQYF,TGTGCCAGCAGTGAAGTAGCGGGAGGGCCTGAAGATACGCAGTATTTT
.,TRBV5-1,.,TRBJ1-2,CASSSPLRQAPNYGYTF,TGCGCCAGCAGCTCGCCTCTCCGGCAGGCCCCTAACTATGGCTACACCTTC
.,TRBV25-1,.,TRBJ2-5,CASRSPTGGRGETQYF,TGTGCCAGCAGAAGCCCAACGGGGGGCCGAGGAGAGACCCAGTACTTC
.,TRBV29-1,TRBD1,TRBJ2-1,CSVEWGDRVSGQFF,TGCAGCGTTGAATGGGGGGACAGGGTTAGTGGGCAGTTCTTC